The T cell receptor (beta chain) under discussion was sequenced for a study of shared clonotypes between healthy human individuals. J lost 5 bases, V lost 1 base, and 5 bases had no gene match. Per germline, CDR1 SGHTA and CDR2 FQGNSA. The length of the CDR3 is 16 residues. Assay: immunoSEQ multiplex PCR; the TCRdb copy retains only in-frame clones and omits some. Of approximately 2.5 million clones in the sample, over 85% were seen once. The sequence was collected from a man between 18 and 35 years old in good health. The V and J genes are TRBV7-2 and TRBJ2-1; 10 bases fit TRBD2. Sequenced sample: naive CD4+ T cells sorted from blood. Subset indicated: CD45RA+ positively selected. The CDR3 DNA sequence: TGTGCCAGCAGCTTAGGCGTAGCGGGGGGAGACAATGAGCAGTTCTTC. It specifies CASSLGVAGGDNEQFF.